This T cell receptor beta chain was obtained from a study of T cell changes during pregnancy in multiple sclerosis. The CDR3 length is 13 residues. Germline values: CDR1 MNHEY, CDR2 SVGAGI. The V end lost 4 bases, the J end lost 5 bases, and 11 bases lay between the germline ends. This table comes from immunoSEQ multiplex PCR, and its TCRdb copy is limited to in-frame clones, with some not included. Of tens of thousands of clones in the sample, around 90% were seen once. The receptor's source is a female donor with multiple sclerosis, enrolled in a pregnancy study. The sample consisted of CD4+ T cells from peripheral blood mononuclear cells, taken before pregnancy. The rearrangement links TRBV6-5 to TRBJ1-2; tentatively, D is TRBD1 (5 bases). DNA of the CDR3: TGTGCCAGCAGTTCTACCCGACAGTATGGCTACACCTTC. Translation gives CASSSTRQYGYTF.